This TCR beta chain was recorded in a study of T cell responses to AZD1222 COVID-19 vaccine. The protocol was immunoSEQ multiplex PCR, while the TCRdb copy is restricted to in-frame clones and leaves out a portion. The table includes around 180,000 clones, 80% to 90% detected once. General observations from the study: Reports say nearly half of spike-specific TCRs go after unmutated variant regions. It should be noted that donors were predominantly white British and more often female, and clonal diversity was possibly underestimated.

The CDR3 consists of 13 residues. Germline loops: CDR1 LNHDA, CDR2 SQIVND (reference sequence). The V and J ends lost 3 bases and 4 bases, in that order; junction bases with no gene match: 3. This clone showed up just a few times. Its antigen is still unknown. The clonotype comes from an adult in good health. Sequenced material: peripheral blood, taken on day 0 of MenACWY control vaccination. The gene calls are TRBV19 and TRBJ2-7; 7 nucleotides line up with TRBD1. CDR3 in DNA: TGTGCCAGTAGTATGGCACAGGGGTACGAGCAGTACTTC. It yields the protein CASSMAQGYEQYF.